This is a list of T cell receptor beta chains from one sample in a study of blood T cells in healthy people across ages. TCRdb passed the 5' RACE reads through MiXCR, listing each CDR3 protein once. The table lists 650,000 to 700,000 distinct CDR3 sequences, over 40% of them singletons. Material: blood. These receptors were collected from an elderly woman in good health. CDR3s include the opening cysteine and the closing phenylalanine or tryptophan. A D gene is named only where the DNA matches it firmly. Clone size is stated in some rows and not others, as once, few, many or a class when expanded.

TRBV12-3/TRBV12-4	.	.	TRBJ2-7	CASSYGSYNEQYF	TGTGCCAGCAGTTACGGCTCCTACAATGAGCAGTACTTC
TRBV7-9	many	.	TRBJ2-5	CASSSRQVQETQYF	TGTGCCAGCAGCTCGAGACAGGTTCAAGAGACCCAGTACTTC
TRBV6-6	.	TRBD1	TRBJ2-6	CASRQRTGGAGANVLTF	TGTGCCAGCAGACAGAGGACAGGGGGCGCTGGGGCCAACGTCCTGACTTTC
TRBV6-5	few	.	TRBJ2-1	CASRRRATSDFGEQFF	TGTGCCAGCAGGAGGAGGGCGACTTCGGACTTTGGTGAGCAGTTCTTC
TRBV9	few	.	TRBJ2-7	CASSPPPSTGLISYEQYF	TGTGCCAGCAGCCCCCCACCTTCGACAGGACTCATTTCCTACGAGCAGTACTTC
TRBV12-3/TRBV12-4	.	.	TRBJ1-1	CASSTRDGAFF	TGTGCCAGCAGCACCAGGGATGGAGCTTTCTTT
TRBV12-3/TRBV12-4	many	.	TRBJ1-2	CASSLGRGTYGYTF	TGTGCCAGCAGTTTAGGCAGGGGTACCTATGGCTACACCTTC
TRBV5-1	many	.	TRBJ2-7	CASSLDPSSYEQYF	TGCGCCAGCAGCTTGGATCCAAGCTCCTACGAGCAGTACTTC
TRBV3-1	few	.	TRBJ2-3	CASSQGLAGDTQYF	TGTGCCAGCAGCCAAGGGCTAGCAGGGGATACGCAGTATTTT
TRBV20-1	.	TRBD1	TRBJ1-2	CSAKDRVYGYTF	TGCAGTGCTAAGGACAGGGTCTATGGCTACACCTTC
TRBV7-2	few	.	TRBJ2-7	CASRQDRTHYEQYF	TGTGCCAGCAGGCAAGACAGGACCCACTACGAGCAGTACTTC
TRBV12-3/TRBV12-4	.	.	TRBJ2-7	CASSFARQKTFEQYF	TGTGCCAGCAGTTTTGCTCGCCAGAAGACCTTCGAGCAGTACTTC
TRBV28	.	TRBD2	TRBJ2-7	CASNGPAGHEQYF	TGTGCCAGCAACGGACCAGCGGGGCACGAGCAGTACTTC
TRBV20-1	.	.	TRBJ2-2	CSARGTGELFF	TGCAGTGCCAGGGGTACCGGGGAGCTGTTTTTT
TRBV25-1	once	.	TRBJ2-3	CASSEWARDTQYF	TGTGCCAGCAGTGAATGGGCGAGAGATACGCAGTATTTT
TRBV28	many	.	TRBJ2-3	CASTSRGSSDTQYF	TGTGCCAGCACCTCACGAGGTAGCTCAGATACGCAGTATTTT
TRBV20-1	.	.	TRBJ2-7	CSALGRGGRGTCEQYF	TGCAGTGCTCTGGGTCGGGGAGGTAGAGGGACCTGCGAGCAGTACTTC